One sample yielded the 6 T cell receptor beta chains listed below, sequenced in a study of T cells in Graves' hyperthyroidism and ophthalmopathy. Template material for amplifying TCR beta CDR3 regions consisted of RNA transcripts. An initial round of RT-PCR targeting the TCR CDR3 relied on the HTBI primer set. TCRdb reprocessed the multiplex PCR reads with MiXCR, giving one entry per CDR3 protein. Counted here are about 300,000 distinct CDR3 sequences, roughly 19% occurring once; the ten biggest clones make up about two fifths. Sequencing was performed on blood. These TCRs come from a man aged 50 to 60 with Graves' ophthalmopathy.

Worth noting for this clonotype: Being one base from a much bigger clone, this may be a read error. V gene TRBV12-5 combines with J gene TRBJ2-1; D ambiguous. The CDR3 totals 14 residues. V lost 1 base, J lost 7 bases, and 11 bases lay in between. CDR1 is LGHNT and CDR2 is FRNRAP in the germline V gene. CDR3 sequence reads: CASGLARSGNEQFF. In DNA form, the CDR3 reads TGTGCTAGTGGTTTGGCACGATCCGGGAATGAGCAGTTCTTC.

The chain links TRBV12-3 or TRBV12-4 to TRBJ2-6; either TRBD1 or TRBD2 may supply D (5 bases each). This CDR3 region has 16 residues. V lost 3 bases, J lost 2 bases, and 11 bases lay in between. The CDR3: CASSFPGAAGANVLTF. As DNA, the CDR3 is TGTGCCAGCAGTTTTCCCGGGGCCGCTGGGGCCAACGTCCTGACTTTC.

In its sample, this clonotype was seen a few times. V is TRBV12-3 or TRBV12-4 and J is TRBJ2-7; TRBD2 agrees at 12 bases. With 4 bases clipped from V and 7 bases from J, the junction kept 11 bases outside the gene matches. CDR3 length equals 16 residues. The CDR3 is CASSSTGTSGSKEQYF. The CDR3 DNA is TGTGCCAGCAGTTCCACCGGGACTAGCGGGTCTAAGGAGCAGTACTTC.

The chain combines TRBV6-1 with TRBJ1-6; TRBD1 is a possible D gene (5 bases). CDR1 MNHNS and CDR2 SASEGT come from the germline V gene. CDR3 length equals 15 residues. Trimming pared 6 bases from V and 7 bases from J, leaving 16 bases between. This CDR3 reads CASRDGQFGNSPLHF. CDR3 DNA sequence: TGTGCCAGCAGAGACGGACAATTCGGGAATTCACCCCTCCACTTT.

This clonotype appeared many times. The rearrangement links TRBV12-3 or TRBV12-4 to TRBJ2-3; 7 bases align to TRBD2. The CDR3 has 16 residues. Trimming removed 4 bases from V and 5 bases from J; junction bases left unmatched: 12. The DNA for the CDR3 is TGTGCCAGCAGTTCCCCGGGCCGCGGGAGAGGAGATACGCAGTATTTT. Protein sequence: CASSSPGRGRGDTQYF.

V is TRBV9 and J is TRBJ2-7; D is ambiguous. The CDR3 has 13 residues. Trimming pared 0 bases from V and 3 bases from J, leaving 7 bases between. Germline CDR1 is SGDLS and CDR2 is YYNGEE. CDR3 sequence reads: CASSVDGVYEQYF. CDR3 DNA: TGTGCCAGCAGCGTAGACGGAGTCTACGAGCAGTACTTC.